This is a list of T cell receptor beta chains from one sample in a study of CD8+ T cells in alopecia areata. Measured with immunoSEQ multiplex PCR; TCRdb has only the in-frame clones, and not every one. This sample has under 250,000 clones, with more than 55% found just once. The sample comprised CD8+ T cells sorted from blood. These receptors were obtained from a human donor in good health. Both conserved end residues are part of each CDR3. The D gene is left open where the match is weak. A clone size is listed for some rows: how often the clone was seen (once, few, many), or a class if it is expanded.

CDR3 protein: CASSQGTGWYEQYF; CDR3 DNA: TGCGCCAGCAGCCAAGGTACAGGGTGGTACGAGCAGTACTTC; CDR3 length: 14; clone size: .; J gene: TRBJ2-7; D gene: .; V gene: TRBV4-1
CDR3 protein: CASSSISDGYEQYF; CDR3 DNA: TGCGCCAGCAGCTCGATTTCGGACGGCTACGAGCAGTACTTC; CDR3 length: 14; clone size: .; J gene: TRBJ2-7; D gene: .; V gene: TRBV5-1
CDR3 protein: CSVDSPENYGYTF; CDR3 DNA: TGCAGCGTTGATTCGCCGGAGAACTATGGCTACACCTTC; CDR3 length: 13; clone size: .; J gene: TRBJ1-2; D gene: .; V gene: TRBV29-1
CDR3 protein: CASSLMASEGYGYTF; CDR3 DNA: TGTGCCAGCAGCCTTATGGCCTCCGAGGGGTATGGCTACACCTTC; CDR3 length: 15; clone size: .; J gene: TRBJ1-2; D gene: .; V gene: TRBV4-2
CDR3 protein: CAIRTATLDTQYF; CDR3 DNA: TGTGCCATCAGGACCGCAACGTTAGATACGCAGTATTTT; CDR3 length: 13; clone size: .; J gene: TRBJ2-3; D gene: .; V gene: TRBV7-9
CDR3 protein: CASSPTDYSNQPQHF; CDR3 DNA: TGTGCCAGTAGTCCCACCGATTATAGCAATCAGCCCCAGCATTTT; CDR3 length: 15; clone size: .; J gene: TRBJ1-5; D gene: .; V gene: TRBV19
CDR3 protein: CASSLSAGSEAFF; CDR3 DNA: TGTGCCAGCAGTTTATCGGCGGGATCTGAAGCTTTCTTT; CDR3 length: 13; clone size: .; J gene: TRBJ1-1; D gene: .; V gene: TRBV27
CDR3 protein: CASSYGQVQETQYF; CDR3 DNA: TGTGCCAGCAGCTATGGACAAGTCCAAGAGACCCAGTACTTC; CDR3 length: 14; clone size: .; J gene: TRBJ2-5; D gene: .; V gene: TRBV5-6
CDR3 protein: CASSQEPRELYGYTF; CDR3 DNA: TGCGCCAGCAGCCAAGAACCCAGAGAACTCTATGGCTACACCTTC; CDR3 length: 15; clone size: .; J gene: TRBJ1-2; D gene: .; V gene: TRBV4-1
CDR3 protein: CASSQEATGNQPQHF; CDR3 DNA: TGTGCCAGCAGCCAAGAAGCTACAGGCAATCAGCCCCAGCATTTT; CDR3 length: 15; clone size: .; J gene: TRBJ1-5; D gene: .; V gene: TRBV4-2
CDR3 protein: CASGPPTDTQYF; CDR3 DNA: TGTGCCAGCGGCCCTCCGACAGATACGCAGTATTTT; CDR3 length: 12; clone size: few; J gene: TRBJ2-3; D gene: .; V gene: TRBV27